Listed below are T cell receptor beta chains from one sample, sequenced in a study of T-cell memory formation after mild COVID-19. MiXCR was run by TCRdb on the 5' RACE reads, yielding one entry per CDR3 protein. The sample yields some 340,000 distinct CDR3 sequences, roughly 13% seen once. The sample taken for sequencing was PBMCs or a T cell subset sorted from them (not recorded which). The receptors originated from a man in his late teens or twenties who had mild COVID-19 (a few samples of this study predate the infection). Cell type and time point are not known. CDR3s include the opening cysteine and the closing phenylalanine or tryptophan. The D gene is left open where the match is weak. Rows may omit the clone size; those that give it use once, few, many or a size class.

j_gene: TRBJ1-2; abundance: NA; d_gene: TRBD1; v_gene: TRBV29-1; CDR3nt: TGCAGCGACATTGCCGACAGGGACTACTATGGCTACACCTTC; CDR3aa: CSDIADRDYYGYTF
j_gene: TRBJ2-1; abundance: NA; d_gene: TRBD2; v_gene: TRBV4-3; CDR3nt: TGCGCCAGCAGCCAGCTAGCGGGGGGGCCAGGTGAGCAGTTCTTC; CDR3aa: CASSQLAGGPGEQFF
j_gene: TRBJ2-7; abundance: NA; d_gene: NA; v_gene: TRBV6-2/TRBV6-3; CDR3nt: TGTGCCAGCAGTTTCCCGACAGGTGATCTCTCCTACGAGCAGTACTTC; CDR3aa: CASSFPTGDLSYEQYF
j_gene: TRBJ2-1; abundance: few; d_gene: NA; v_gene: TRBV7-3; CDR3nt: TGTGCCAGCAGCTTCGATGCATTCTCCTACAATGAGCAGTTCTTC; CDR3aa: CASSFDAFSYNEQFF
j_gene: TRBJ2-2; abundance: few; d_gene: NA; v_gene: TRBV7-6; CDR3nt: TGTGCCAGCATTAGAGGGGCGAACACCGGGGAGCTGTTTTTT; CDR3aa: CASIRGANTGELFF
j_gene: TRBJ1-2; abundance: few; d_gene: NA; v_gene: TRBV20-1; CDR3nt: TGCAGTGCGCCGATCACGCGAGGGACCGTTAACTATGGCTACACCTTC; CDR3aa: CSAPITRGTVNYGYTF
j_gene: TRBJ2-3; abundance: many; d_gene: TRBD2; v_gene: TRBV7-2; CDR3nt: TGTGCCAGCAGCTTAACTCGGGGCGGGGGGCAGACAGATACGCAGTATTTT; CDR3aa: CASSLTRGGGQTDTQYF
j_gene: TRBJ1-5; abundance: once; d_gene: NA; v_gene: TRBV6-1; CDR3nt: TGTGCCAGCAGTGAAGTGGGACGGACACAGCCCCAGCATTTT; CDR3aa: CASSEVGRTQPQHF
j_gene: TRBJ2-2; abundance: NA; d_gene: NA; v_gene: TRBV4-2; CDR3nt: TGTGCCAGCAGCCGATTCCAGATTTCCAACACCGGGGAGCTGTTTTTT; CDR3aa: CASSRFQISNTGELFF
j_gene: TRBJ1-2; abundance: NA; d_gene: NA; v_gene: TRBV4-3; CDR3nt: TGCGCCAGCAGCCAAGATGTCGGCAACTATGGCTACACCTTC; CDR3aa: CASSQDVGNYGYTF
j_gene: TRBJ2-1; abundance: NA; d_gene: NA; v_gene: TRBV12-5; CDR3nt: TGTGCTAGTGGTTTGGGAAGCGGCGGAACCCACAATGAGCAGTTCTTC; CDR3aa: CASGLGSGGTHNEQFF
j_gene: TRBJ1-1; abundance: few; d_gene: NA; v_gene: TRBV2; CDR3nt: TGTGCCAGCAGTGTCAAGGGTGACACTGAAGCTTTCTTT; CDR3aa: CASSVKGDTEAFF
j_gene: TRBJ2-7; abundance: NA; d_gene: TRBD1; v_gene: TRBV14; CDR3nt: TGTGCCAGCAGCCAATACCCTACAGGGGCCTTAAGCTCCTACGAGCAGTACTTC; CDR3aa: CASSQYPTGALSSYEQYF
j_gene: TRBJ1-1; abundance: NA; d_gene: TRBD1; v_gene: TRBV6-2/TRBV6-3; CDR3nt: TGTGCCAGCAGGACCCTGGGACAGTCAAACACTGAAGCTTTCTTT; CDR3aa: CASRTLGQSNTEAFF
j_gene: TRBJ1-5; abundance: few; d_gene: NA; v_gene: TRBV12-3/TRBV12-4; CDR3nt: TGTGCCAGCAGCGCCCGACTTGGTTATCAGCCCCAGCATTTT; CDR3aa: CASSARLGYQPQHF
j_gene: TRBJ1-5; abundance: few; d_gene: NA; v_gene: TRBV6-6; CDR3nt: TGTGCCAGCAGTGGGGACCTTTTTGGTCAGCCCCAGCATTTT; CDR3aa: CASSGDLFGQPQHF
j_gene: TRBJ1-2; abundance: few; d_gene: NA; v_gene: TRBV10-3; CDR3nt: TGTGCCACCCACCCCGGGACGTCCTATGGCTACACCTTC; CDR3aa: CATHPGTSYGYTF
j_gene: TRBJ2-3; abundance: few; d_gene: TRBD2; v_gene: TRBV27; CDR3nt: TGTGCCGTAGCGGGGGGGCTTAATACGCAGTATTTT; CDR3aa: CAVAGGLNTQYF
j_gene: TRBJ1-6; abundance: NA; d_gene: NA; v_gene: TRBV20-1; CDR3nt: TGCAGTGCTCGTTATCCGGGACAATGGGCACCCCTCCACTTT; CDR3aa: CSARYPGQWAPLHF
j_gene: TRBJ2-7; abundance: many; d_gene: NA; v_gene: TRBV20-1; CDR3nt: TGCAGTGCTATGGGGGAACGTTGGGGATCTCTACGTGAGCAGTACTTC; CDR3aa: CSAMGERWGSLREQYF
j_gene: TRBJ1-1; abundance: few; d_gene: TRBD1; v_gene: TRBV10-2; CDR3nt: TGCGCCAGCAGTGAACCAGACGACAGGGGCTCTGAAGCTTTCTTT; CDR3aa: CASSEPDDRGSEAFF
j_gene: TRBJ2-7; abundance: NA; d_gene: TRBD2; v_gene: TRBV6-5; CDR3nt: TGTGCCAGCAGTTACTCTAGCGGGGAAAACTACGAGCAGTACTTC; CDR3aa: CASSYSSGENYEQYF
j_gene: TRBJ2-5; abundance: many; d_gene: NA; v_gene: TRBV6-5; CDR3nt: TGTGCCAGCAGTTCCCAATGGTCTTCGGCGGAGACCCAGTACTTC; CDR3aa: CASSSQWSSAETQYF
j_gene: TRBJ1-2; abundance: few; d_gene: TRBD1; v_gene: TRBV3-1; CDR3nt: TGTGCCAGCAGCCAGACTCAGACAGGGGGATTGGGCTACACCTTC; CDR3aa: CASSQTQTGGLGYTF
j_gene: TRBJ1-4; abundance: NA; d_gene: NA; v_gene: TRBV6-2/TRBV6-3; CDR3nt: TGTGCCAGCAGTTACGCCCGGGGAGCAACTAATGAAAAACTGTTTTTT; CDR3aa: CASSYARGATNEKLFF
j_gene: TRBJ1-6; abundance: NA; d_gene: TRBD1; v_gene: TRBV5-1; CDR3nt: TGCGCCAGCAGCCCGGGACAGGGGCCGATGAATTCACCCCTCCACTTT; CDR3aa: CASSPGQGPMNSPLHF
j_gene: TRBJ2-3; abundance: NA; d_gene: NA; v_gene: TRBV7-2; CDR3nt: TGTGCCAGCAGCTTAGCTGAGTTCACAGATACGCAGTATTTT; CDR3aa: CASSLAEFTDTQYF
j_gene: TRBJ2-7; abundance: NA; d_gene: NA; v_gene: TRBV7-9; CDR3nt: TGTGCCAGCAGCGTAGGCATCGGCAGCTACGAGCAGTACTTC; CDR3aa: CASSVGIGSYEQYF
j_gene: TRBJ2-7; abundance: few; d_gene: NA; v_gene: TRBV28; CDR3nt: TGTGCCAGCAGTCCGGACCTGGTGAGGAGGTACGAGCAGTACTTC; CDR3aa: CASSPDLVRRYEQYF
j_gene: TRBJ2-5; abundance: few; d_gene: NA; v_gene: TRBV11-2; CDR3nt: TGTGCCAGCAGCTTAGAGGGCGGAAAAGAGACCCAGTACTTC; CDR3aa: CASSLEGGKETQYF
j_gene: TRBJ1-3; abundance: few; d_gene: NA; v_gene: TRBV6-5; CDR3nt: TGTGCCAGCAGTAGGGACGGGGCCCGTGCGAACACCATATATTTT; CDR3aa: CASSRDGARANTIYF
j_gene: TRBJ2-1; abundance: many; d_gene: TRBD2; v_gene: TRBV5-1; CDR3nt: TGCGCCAGCCGTCTTGGACTAGCGGGGTACAATGAGCAGTTCTTC; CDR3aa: CASRLGLAGYNEQFF
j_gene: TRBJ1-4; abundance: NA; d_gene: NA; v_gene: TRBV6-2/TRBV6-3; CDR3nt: TGTGCCAGCGGCGTCGGGAGGCCAACTAATGAAAAACTGTTTTTT; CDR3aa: CASGVGRPTNEKLFF
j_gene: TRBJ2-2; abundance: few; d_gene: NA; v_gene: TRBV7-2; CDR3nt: TGTGCCAGCAGCTTAAAACAACAGAACACCGGGGAGCTGTTTTTT; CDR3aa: CASSLKQQNTGELFF
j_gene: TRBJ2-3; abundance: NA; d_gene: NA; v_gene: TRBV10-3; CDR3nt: TGTGCCATCAGGGGAACCGGGACCCTGGCCGCAGATACGCAGTATTTT; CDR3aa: CAIRGTGTLAADTQYF
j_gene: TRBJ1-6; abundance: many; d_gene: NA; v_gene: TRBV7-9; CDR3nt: TGTGCCAGCAGCTTGAAGGGGGGCTCCTATAATTCACCCCTCCACTTT; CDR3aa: CASSLKGGSYNSPLHF
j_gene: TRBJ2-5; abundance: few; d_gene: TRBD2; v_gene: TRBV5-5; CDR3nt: TGTGCCAGCTTGTTTAGCGGGGGGGCCGAGACCCAGTACTTC; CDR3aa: CASLFSGGAETQYF
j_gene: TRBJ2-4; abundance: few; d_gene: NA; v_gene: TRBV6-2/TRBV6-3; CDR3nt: TGTGCCAGCAGCCCCCCCGGACTGAACATTCAGTACTTC; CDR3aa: CASSPPGLNIQYF
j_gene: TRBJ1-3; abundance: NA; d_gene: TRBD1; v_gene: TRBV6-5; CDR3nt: TGTGCCAGCAGTCCCCGGACAGGGGCAGGAAACACCATATATTTT; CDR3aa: CASSPRTGAGNTIYF
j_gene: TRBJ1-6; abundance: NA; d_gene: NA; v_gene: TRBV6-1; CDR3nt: TGTGCCAGCAGTGCCGGGACTTCACCCCTCCACTTT; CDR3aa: CASSAGTSPLHF
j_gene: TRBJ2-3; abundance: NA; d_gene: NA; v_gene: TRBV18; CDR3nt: TGTGCCAGCTCCACCGCACAAGATACGCAGTATTTT; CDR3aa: CASSTAQDTQYF
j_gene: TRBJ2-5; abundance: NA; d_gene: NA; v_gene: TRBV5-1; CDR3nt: TGCGCCAGCAAGGGTGAGCCCGCACAAGAGACCCAGTACTTC; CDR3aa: CASKGEPAQETQYF
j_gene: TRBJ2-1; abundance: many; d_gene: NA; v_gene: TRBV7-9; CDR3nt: TGTGCCAGCAGCTCTAATTGGGGCTACAATGAGCAGTTCTTC; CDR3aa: CASSSNWGYNEQFF
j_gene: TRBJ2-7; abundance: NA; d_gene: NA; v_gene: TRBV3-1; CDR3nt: TGTGCCAGCAGCCAAGCGGGAGCTCCAGGAGGCTACGAGCAGTACTTC; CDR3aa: CASSQAGAPGGYEQYF
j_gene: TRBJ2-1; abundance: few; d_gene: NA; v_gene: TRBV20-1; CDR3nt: TGCAGTGCTAGAGAAGGGTGGCGGGCTAATGAGCAGTTCTTC; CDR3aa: CSAREGWRANEQFF
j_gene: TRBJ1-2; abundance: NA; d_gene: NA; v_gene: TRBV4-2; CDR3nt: TGTGCCAGCAGCCCCGAGGGAGGAGTCTATGGCTACACCTTC; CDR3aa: CASSPEGGVYGYTF